Following are 7 T cell receptor beta chains from one sample sequenced in a study of human versus mouse CDR3 diversity and MHC coevolution. This table comes from immunoSEQ multiplex PCR, and its TCRdb copy is limited to in-frame clones, with some not included. The sample includes roughly 80,000 clones, about 90% of them seen just once. Source material: naive CD4+ T cells from blood. Described subset: CD45RO-negative CD62L-positive naive CD4 T cells. All receptors derive from a person between 30 and 69 years old in good health.

This rearrangement joins TRBV6-1 to TRBJ1-4, with D possibly being TRBD1 (6 bases). Germline-derived CDR1 and CDR2 are MNHNS and SASEGT. The CDR3 totals 18 residues. V lost 2 bases and J 0 bases, leaving 16 bases between the germline ends. CDR3: CASSERQGSLATNEKLFF. In DNA form, the CDR3 reads TGTGCCAGCAGTGAACGTCAGGGGTCCCTTGCAACTAATGAAAAACTGTTTTTT.

The V gene is TRBV25-1, the J gene TRBJ1-2, with TRBD1 identical over 7 bases. This CDR3 comprises 14 residues. Germline values: CDR1 MGHDK, CDR2 SYGVNS. With 3 bases clipped from V and 7 bases from J, the junction kept 8 bases outside the gene matches. The CDR3 sequence: CASSDQQGFIGYTF. CDR3 nucleotides: TGTGCCAGCAGTGACCAACAGGGGTTTATTGGCTACACCTTC.

CDR3 region: CSVEFVGYEQYF. CDR3 coding DNA: TGCAGCGTCGAATTCGTCGGCTACGAGCAGTACTTC. The V call is TRBV29-1, the J call TRBJ2-7; D ambiguous. Germline V gives CDR1 SQVTM, CDR2 ANQGSEA. The CDR3 runs 12 residues. Trimming left V 6 bases short and J 3 bases short, with 12 bases between.

The chain links TRBV11-2 to TRBJ2-5; D possibly corresponds to TRBD2 (5 bases). The V and J ends lost 8 bases and 0 bases respectively, with 22 bases between them. Germline-derived CDR1 and CDR2 are SGHAT and FQNNGV. This CDR3 comprises 17 residues. The CDR3 DNA reads TGTGCCAGCGGCCGACTACCCGGGCAAACTGACCAAGAGACCCAGTACTTC. Residues: CASGRLPGQTDQETQYF.

The V gene is TRBV7-9, the J gene TRBJ1-2; no clear D gene. Germline V gives CDR1 SEHNR, CDR2 FQNEAQ (reference sequence). Trimming took off 5 bases at V and 8 bases at J, with 15 bases between the two ends. There are 13 residues in the CDR3. The CDR3 sequence: CASSQGGSLGYTF. The CDR3 bases are TGTGCCAGCAGCCAAGGAGGCAGTCTCGGCTACACCTTC. The full variable domain, with the rest looked up from reference TRBV7-9 and TRBJ1-2, is DTGVSQNPRHKITKRGQNVTFRCDPISEHNRLYWYRQTLGQGPEFLTYFQNEAQLEKSRLLSDRFSAERPKGSFSTLEIQRTEQGDSAMYLCASSQGGSLGYTFGSGTRLTVV.

The rearrangement links TRBV10-3 to TRBJ2-1, with D maybe TRBD2 (6 bases). Looked up from germline, CDR1 is ENHRY and CDR2 is SYGVKD. CDR3 length equals 15 residues. V lost 4 bases, J lost 4 bases, and 14 bases lay in between. The CDR3 DNA reads as TGTGCCATCAGTGTGCGGGACGCCCGGTACAATGAGCAGTTCTTC. It is translated as CAISVRDARYNEQFF.

For the CDR3, the DNA is TGTGCCAGCAGTTATATCGGACAGAAGTATACCAATCAGCCCCAGCATTTT. The encoded protein is CASSYIGQKYTNQPQHF. This chain joins TRBV6-7 and TRBJ1-5, with D maybe TRBD1 (6 bases). TRBV6-7 is treated as an ORF (open reading frame) with a function not yet certain. V lost 3 bases, J lost 3 bases, and 18 bases lay in between. This CDR3 contains 17 residues.